This T cell receptor beta chain originates from a study of shared clonotypes between healthy human individuals. The data were produced by immunoSEQ multiplex PCR, yet TCRdb's version contains in-frame clones alone and is incomplete. The sample has approximately 2,000,000 clones, 85% to 95% seen once; the top ten hold about 0.41%. This CDR3 spans 15 amino acids. Deletions cut 5 bases from V and 0 bases from J, with 14 bases between. Germline loops: CDR1 SGHTA, CDR2 FQGNSA. The TCR comes from a man aged 18 to 29 in good health. Some clones in this sample may be carry-over from other donors' samples. Source material: naive CD4+ T cells from PBMCs. Sample subset: CD45RA+ positively selected. The V call is TRBV7-2, the J call TRBJ2-7; D is unresolved. The CDR3 spells CASSGMAASSYEQYF. CDR3 nucleotides: TGTGCCAGCAGCGGAATGGCGGCAAGCTCCTACGAGCAGTACTTC.